The 3 T cell receptor beta chains given below trace back to one sample, sequenced in a study of shared clonotypes between healthy human individuals. TCRdb's copy holds only in-frame clones and misses some; the assay was immunoSEQ multiplex PCR. The sample comprises around 500,000 clones, 70% to 80% of which are singletons, and more than 10% rests with the top ten. Sequencing was done on a sample of PBMCs. The receptors shown here come from a woman aged 40 to 49 in good health. Some clones in this sample may be carry-over from other donors' samples.

The chain links TRBV5-1 to TRBJ2-7; TRBD1 might be the D (6 bases). This CDR3 is built from 14 residues. Per the germline V gene, CDR1 is SGHRS and CDR2 is YFSETQ. Between the trimmed V and J ends, which lost 2 bases and 12 bases, there was a span of 21 bases. CDR3 sequence (DNA): TGCGCCAGCAGCTTTGAGGGGGATCCTAAATCGCGGTACTTC. It yields the protein CASSFEGDPKSRYF.

This clone was observed a single time. The rearrangement uses TRBV11-3 and TRBJ2-2; 8 nucleotides align to TRBD1. Germline CDR1 SGHNT, CDR2 YENEEA. The V segment lost 5 bases and the J segment 7 bases; nucleotides outside the gene matches: 12. The CDR3 extends over 16 amino acids. CDR3: CASSPGKTGEDGELFF. Here the CDR3 DNA reads TGTGCCAGCAGCCCAGGCAAGACAGGGGAGGACGGGGAGCTGTTTTTT.

This clone was observed a few times. This chain joins TRBV28 and TRBJ2-7; D may be TRBD1 or TRBD2 (6 bases each). V lost 3 bases to trimming and J lost 2 bases, with 11 bases between them. The V gene's germline CDR1 is MDHEN and CDR2 SYDVKM. This CDR3 has 14 amino acids. The CDR3 DNA reads as TGTGCCAGCAGTTTGCGGAGGGGGACCTACGAGCAGTACTTC. It encodes CASSLRRGTYEQYF.